The subject of this entry is one T cell receptor beta chain. Deletions cut 5 bases from V and 4 bases from J, with 6 bases between. There are 12 residues in the CDR3. Per the germline V gene, CDR1 is SEHNR and CDR2 is FQNEAQ (reference sequence). This record belongs to a study of T-cell reconstitution after alpha-beta-depleted transplantation in children. Preparation of the TCRbeta library used unique molecular identifiers. TCRdb analysed the PCR reads with MiXCR anew, one entry per CDR3 protein. This table has about 640,000 distinct CDR3 sequences, around 17% appearing once. The chain recombines TRBV7-9 with TRBJ2-1; D gene uncertain. This receptor was obtained from a human donor who donated a stem cell graft to a child with acute myeloid leukemia. The specimen was PBMCs from the stem cell graft donor, collected from the stem cell graft. The CDR3 DNA reads as TGTGCCAGCAGCGGGGAATACAATGAGCAGTTCTTC. Encoded protein: CASSGEYNEQFF.